These 15 T cell receptor beta chains originate from one sample sequenced in a study of T-cell memory formation after mild COVID-19 (dated by TCRdb to about 2021). Library generation was performed with 5' RACE. The sequencer was an Illumina NovaSeq 6000. Using fastp trimming at Q25 and MiXCR clonotype assembly, TCRdb reanalyzed the public sequencing data and kept in-frame beta chains. Here each entry gathers all rows of one CDR3 protein and keeps the most common genes and DNA. This sample gives approximately 240,000 distinct CDR3 sequences in total; about a sixth of them show up just once. 3% to 4.5% of the sample is held by the ten biggest clonotypes. Sequenced material: PBMCs or a T cell subset sorted from them (not recorded which). The receptors were sampled from a man younger than 30 who had mild COVID-19 (a few samples of this study predate the infection). The sample titles of this study are shuffled in the database, so cell type and time point are left out; the donor was told from shared clones.

This clonotype was counted ten times or more. For the CDR3, the DNA is TGCGCCAGCAGTGAAGGGGTGGAGACCCAGTACTTC. It yields the protein CASSEGVETQYF. The chain recombines TRBV10-2 with TRBJ2-5; weak D call: TRBD1 (5 bases). V was cut by 3 bases and J by 5 bases, with 7 bases left in between. The germline V gene encodes CDR1 WSHSY and CDR2 SAAADI. This CDR3 region has 12 residues.

This clonotype was detected only a few times. The chain is built from TRBV7-9 and TRBJ1-2, with D unclear. Germline values: CDR1 SEHNR, CDR2 FQNEAQ (reference sequence). Trimming left V 5 bases short and J 1 base short, with 11 bases between. The CDR3 is 14 residues long. CDR3 nucleotide sequence: TGTGCCAGCAGCCACAACCTCAATAACTATGGCTACACCTTC. This codes for CASSHNLNNYGYTF.

CDR3 bases: TGTGCCAGCAGTTACCTCCCGACGGGCTATGGCTACACCTTC. This sequence encodes CASSYLPTGYGYTF. The chain joins TRBV6-5 to TRBJ1-2, with D unclear. This CDR3 comprises 14 residues. Germline CDR1 reads MNHEY; CDR2 reads SVGAGI. The ends were cut back, 2 bases at V and 4 bases at J, with 11 bases in the middle.

In its sample, this clonotype was seen a few times. V is TRBV2 and J is TRBJ2-1; perhaps D is TRBD1 or TRBD2 (5 bases each). The germline gives CDR1 SNHLY, CDR2 FYNNEI. V was clipped by 8 bases and J by 7 bases, with 15 bases between them. This CDR3 comprises 13 residues. CDR3 nucleotide sequence: TGTGCCAGCCGGGACCCTACTGTGAATGAGCAGTTCTTC. It codes for CASRDPTVNEQFF.

J is TRBJ2-5 and V is TRBV9; D unclear. Trimming removed 0 bases from V and 2 bases from J, with 5 bases in between. The CDR3 extends over 13 amino acids. Germline loops: CDR1 SGDLS, CDR2 YYNGEE. CDR3 DNA: TGTGCCAGCAGCGTAGCGGGTCAAGAGACCCAGTACTTC. Its protein is CASSVAGQETQYF.

V and J are TRBV6-5 and TRBJ1-1; 9 bases are a match to TRBD1. Losses at the gene ends were 5 bases for V and 0 bases for J; bases not matched to a gene: 4. The germline CDR1 and CDR2 sequences are MNHEY and SVGAGI. This CDR3 contains 15 residues. DNA of the CDR3: TGTGCCAGCAGTCGTCGGGACAGGGTGAACACTGAAGCTTTCTTT. This codes for CASSRRDRVNTEAFF.

A few counts support this clonotype. The chain recombines TRBV12-3 or TRBV12-4 with TRBJ1-2, with D tentatively TRBD1 (6 bases). With 5 bases removed from V and 3 bases from J, the gap between germline ends came to 7 bases. The CDR3 is made up of 12 amino acids. CDR3 in amino acids: CASSRQDYGYTF. Written as DNA, the CDR3 is TGTGCCAGCAGTCGACAGGACTATGGCTACACCTTC.

This sequence joins TRBV29-1 and TRBJ1-2, with TRBD1 as a possible D gene (6 bases). CDR1 and CDR2 from the germline V gene are SQVTM and ANQGSEA. CDR3 length: 11 residues. V was trimmed by 3 bases and J by 8 bases, leaving 10 bases between them. The CDR3: CSVDIRGGYTF. In DNA form, the CDR3 reads TGCAGCGTTGATATCAGGGGAGGCTACACCTTC.

This clonotype occurred a few times. The rearrangement uses TRBV5-1 and TRBJ2-1; 8 bases match TRBD2. CDR3 length: 13 residues. Germline trimming cut 4 bases from V and 7 bases from J; bases unmatched to any gene: 4. CDR1 is SGHRS and CDR2 is YFSETQ in the germline V gene. Written as DNA, the CDR3 is TGCGCCAGCAGCGTACTAGCGGTTAATGAGCAGTTCTTC. Its translation: CASSVLAVNEQFF.

This clonotype was seen more than once but under ten times. The chain combines TRBV5-8 with TRBJ2-1; TRBD1 matches at 9 bases. Germline CDR1 reads SGHTS; CDR2 reads YDEGEE. Trimming cost V 0 bases and J 5 bases; bases outside gene matches: 3. CDR3 length: 15 amino acids. The CDR3 DNA is TGTGCCAGCAGCTTGGGGGACAGGGTGGACAATGAGCAGTTCTTC. Protein: CASSLGDRVDNEQFF. The complete variable domain, with remaining parts taken from reference TRBV5-8 and TRBJ2-1, reads EAGVTQSPTHLIKTRGQQATLRCSPISGHTSVYWYQQALGLGLQFLLWYDEGEERNRGNFPPRFSGRQFPNYSSELNVNALELEDSALYLCASSLGDRVDNEQFFGPGTRLTVL.

This chain connects TRBV5-1 to TRBJ2-3; 10 bases match TRBD1. J was trimmed by 5 bases and V by 0 bases; bases with no gene match: 6. Looked up from germline, CDR1 is SGHRS and CDR2 is YFSETQ. The CDR3 extends over 16 amino acids. The DNA of the CDR3 is TGCGCCAGCAGCTTGGTCCGGACAGGGGGAAGAGATACGCAGTATTTT. This sequence encodes CASSLVRTGGRDTQYF.

J is TRBJ2-7 and V is TRBV5-6, with a possible D match to TRBD2 (5 bases). Per the germline V gene, CDR1 is SGHDT and CDR2 is YYEEEE. Trimming pared 4 bases from V and 7 bases from J, leaving 12 bases between. There are 12 residues in the CDR3. Here the CDR3 reads CASSRAPGEQYV. In DNA form, the CDR3 reads TGTGCCAGCAGCAGGGCCCCGGGGGAGCAGTACGTC.

This clonotype was seen only a few times. At one end, the junction sequence differs from germline, possibly due to a read error. V is TRBV12-3 or TRBV12-4 and J is TRBJ2-5; 8 nucleotides agree with TRBD1. This CDR3 comprises 12 residues. CDR3 in amino acids: CASRTTGTGACF. In DNA, the CDR3 is TGTGCCAGCAGGACTACCGGGACAGGAGCTTGCTTC.

The chain links TRBV15 to TRBJ1-1, with D unclear. In germline, CDR1 is LNHNV, CDR2 YYDKDF (reference sequence). There are 13 residues in the CDR3. V lost 7 bases to trimming and J lost 0 bases, with 9 bases between them. The chain's CDR3 is CATTRDLNTEAFF. Written as DNA, the CDR3 is TGTGCCACCACGCGTGACTTGAACACTGAAGCTTTCTTT.

This clonotype appeared a few times. The chain couples TRBV6-1 to TRBJ2-2, with D possibly being TRBD2 (6 bases). Trimming pared 5 bases from V and 3 bases from J, leaving 13 bases between. The CDR3 length is 15 residues. Per germline, CDR1 MNHNS and CDR2 SASEGT. The CDR3 nucleotides read TGTGCCAGCAGTCGCCCAACTAGCTACACCGGGGAGCTGTTTTTT. It translates to CASSRPTSYTGELFF.